Listed here are 7 T cell receptor beta chains from one sample, sequenced in a study of chemoradiotherapy in HPV16-positive cancers. Clones were read by immunoSEQ multiplex PCR, and TCRdb kept only the in-frame ones, dropping some. Altogether roughly 23,000 clones are present, over 85% being singletons, with the ten largest covering over 4.5%. The sequencing here drew on blood, taken from a patient who underwent chemoradiotherapy. These receptors originate from a human donor with HPV-associated anogenital cancer.

This clone was recorded only once. This sequence joins TRBV20-1 and TRBJ2-1, with D unresolved. Germline CDR1 and CDR2: DFQATT and SNEGSKA (reference sequence). Trimming shortened V by 5 bases and J by 5 bases, and 7 bases separated the two germline ends. The CDR3 is 11 amino acids. The CDR3 coding sequence is TGCAGTGCTTCTATCCACAATGAGCAGTTCTTC. Amino acids: CSASIHNEQFF.

The rearrangement joins TRBV5-4 to TRBJ2-7, with a tentative D call TRBD2 (6 bases). The CDR3 is 15 residues long. Germline V gives CDR1 SGHNT, CDR2 YYREEE (reference sequence). V was shortened by 0 bases and J by 0 bases, with 10 bases between the two germline ends. CDR3 loop: CASSLGGGVSYEQYF. CDR3 in DNA: TGTGCCAGCAGCTTGGGGGGCGGGGTCTCCTACGAGCAGTACTTC. Using reference TRBV5-4 and TRBJ2-7 for the parts outside the CDR3, the full variable domain is ETGVTQSPTHLIKTRGQQVTLRCSSQSGHNTVSWYQQALGQGPQFIFQYYREEENGRGNFPPRFSGLQFPNYSSELNVNALELDDSALYLCASSLGGGVSYEQYFGPGTRLTVT.

V gene TRBV7-6 combines with J gene TRBJ2-7; 7 nucleotides line up with TRBD2. There are 17 residues in the CDR3. Germline CDR1 is SGHVS and CDR2 is FNYEAQ. Trimming cost V 3 bases and J 3 bases; bases outside gene matches: 14. The CDR3 DNA reads TGTGCCAGCAGCTTGGGATCAGGACTAGATTATGGCTACGAGCAGTACTTC. Protein product: CASSLGSGLDYGYEQYF. Looking up the rest from reference TRBV7-6 and TRBJ2-7 gives the full variable domain: GAGVSQSPRYKVTKRGQDVALRCDPISGHVSLYWYRQALGQGPEFLTYFNYEAQQDKSGLPNDRFSAERPEGSISTLTIQRTEQRDSAMYRCASSLGSGLDYGYEQYFGPGTRLTVT.

The V and J genes are TRBV7-3 and TRBJ2-5; D perhaps matches TRBD2 (7 bases). Trimming left V 5 bases short and J 5 bases short, with 12 bases between. This CDR3 contains 13 residues. Per germline, CDR1 SGHTA and CDR2 FQGTGA. The CDR3 sequence is CASSRGGRETQYF. In DNA form, the CDR3 reads TGTGCCAGCAGCAGGGGGGGCCGGGAGACCCAGTACTTC.

The chain has TRBV11-2 and TRBJ2-1; TRBD2 matches 7 bases. V shed 5 bases and J 3 bases; nucleotides not matched to a gene: 10. Looked up from germline, CDR1 is SGHAT and CDR2 is FQNNGV. The CDR3 sequence is 16 residues long. The CDR3 reads CASSPNSGSNYNEQFF. CDR3 sequence (DNA): TGTGCCAGCAGCCCCAATAGCGGGTCCAACTACAATGAGCAGTTCTTC.

The CDR3 is CSVFAGTANTEAFF. In nucleotides, the CDR3 is TGCAGCGTTTTCGCCGGGACAGCGAACACTGAAGCTTTCTTT. The chain has TRBV29-1 and TRBJ1-1, with TRBD1 identical over 7 bases. The CDR3 sequence is 14 residues long. V lost 5 bases to trimming and J lost 1 base; unmatched junction nucleotides: 7. Germline CDR1 and CDR2: SQVTM and ANQGSEA. The full variable domain, its missing parts supplied by reference TRBV29-1 and TRBJ1-1, is SAVISQKPSRDICQRGTSLTIQCQVDSQVTMMFWYRQQPGQSLTLIATANQGSEATYESGFVIDKFPISRPNLTFSTLTVSNMSPEDSSIYLCSVFAGTANTEAFFGQGTRLTVV.

The chain employs TRBV9 and TRBJ2-5, with D perhaps TRBD2 (6 bases). CDR1 is SGDLS and CDR2 is YYNGEE in the germline V gene. Deletions cut 0 bases from V and 2 bases from J, with 14 bases between. The CDR3 covers 16 residues. The CDR3 DNA is TGTGCCAGCAGCGTAGGCACTAGCTCAAAGCAAGAGACCCAGTACTTC. This translates into CASSVGTSSKQETQYF.